These T cell receptor beta chains were read from a single sample in a study of radiotherapy plus CTLA-4 blockade in lung cancer. Some clones are missing from TCRdb's copy, which holds only in-frame ones; the method was immunoSEQ multiplex PCR. The data hold tens of thousands of clones, with roughly 90% observed a single time. The material was peripheral blood, obtained from a patient treated with radiotherapy plus ipilimumab. Receptor source: a human donor with non-small cell lung cancer whose response to radiotherapy plus ipilimumab could not be evaluated. CDR3s include the opening cysteine and the closing phenylalanine or tryptophan. A D gene is named only where the DNA matches it firmly. Not all rows give a size; the values are once, few, many and, for expanded clones, a class.

>TRBJ1-1|few|-|TRBV6-5|11
TGTGCCAGCAAAGGGGACACTGAAGCTTTCTTT
CASKGDTEAFF
>TRBJ2-7|-|-|TRBV10-2|13
TGCGCCAGCTCCCCAGGAGGGTCCTACGAGCAGTACTTC
CASSPGGSYEQYF
>TRBJ2-3|-|-|TRBV18|12
TGTGCCAGCTCATTTTCTACAGATACGCAGTATTTT
CASSFSTDTQYF
>TRBJ2-5|-|TRBD2|TRBV2|12
TGTGCCGTATCTCCGGCGGGGGAAGTCCAGTACTTC
CAVSPAGEVQYF
>TRBJ2-5|-|-|TRBV6-5|13
TGTGCCAGCAGTTTTTCGAGCCCAGAGACCCAGTACTTC
CASSFSSPETQYF
>TRBJ2-1|-|-|TRBV4-1|17
TGCGCCAGCAGCCAAGATGCGGGGACCAGCTCCTACAATGAGCAGTTCTTC
CASSQDAGTSSYNEQFF
>TRBJ2-7|-|TRBD1|TRBV13|15
TGTGCCAGCAGCCCCTGGACAGGGGGTTCCTACGAGCAGTACTTC
CASSPWTGGSYEQYF
>TRBJ1-1|-|-|TRBV28|19
TGTGCCAGCAGCTCCCTGGGGGGGGCCAGAGCTCTCATGAACACTGAAGCTTTCTTT
CASSSLGGARALMNTEAFF
>TRBJ2-7|-|TRBD2|TRBV6-6|15
TGTGCCAGCAGGGCGGGACTAGCGAGGGGCTACGAGCAGTACTTC
CASRAGLARGYEQYF
>TRBJ1-2|once|-|TRBV11-2|14
TGTGCCAGCAGCTTAGACCCGGGGGTCTATGGCTACACCTTC
CASSLDPGVYGYTF
>TRBJ2-2|-|-|TRBV28|17
TGTGCCAGCAGTTTATATTGGGGTGGGACAAACACCGGGGAGCTGTTTTTT
CASSLYWGGTNTGELFF
>TRBJ2-7|-|TRBD1|TRBV5-1|14
TGCGCCAGCAGCTTGGCCGAGACAGGGGTCGAGCAGTACTTC
CASSLAETGVEQYF
>TRBJ1-3|-|-|TRBV7-9|15
TGTGCCACAGGGACCGGGACACGCTCTGGAAACACCATATATTTT
CATGTGTRSGNTIYF
>TRBJ2-2|once|TRBD2|TRBV5-1|17
TGCGCCAGCAGCTTTGGGACTAGCGGATCGAACACCGGGGAGCTGTTTTTT
CASSFGTSGSNTGELFF
>TRBJ2-7|-|-|TRBV9|15
TGTGCCAGCAGCGTAGGATTGGGGGGGGCCCACGAGCAGTACTTC
CASSVGLGGAHEQYF
>TRBJ2-3|few|TRBD1|TRBV5-4|14
TGTGCCAGCAGCTGGCCGGGACAGGGAGATACGCAGTATTTT
CASSWPGQGDTQYF
>TRBJ2-2|-|-|TRBV25-1|14
TGTGCCAGCAGTGTCATTAGCGGTACCGGGGAGCTGTTTTTT
CASSVISGTGELFF
>TRBJ1-2|-|TRBD1|TRBV4-3|14
TGCGCCAGCAGCCAAGATAGGACAGGGGGTGGCTACACCTTC
CASSQDRTGGGYTF
>TRBJ1-5|-|-|TRBV28|14
TGTGCCAGCGGAATCCGGGTTAGCAATCAGCCCCAGCATTTT
CASGIRVSNQPQHF
>TRBJ2-1|many|TRBD2|TRBV29-1|15
TGCAGCGCACCACTAGCGGGGGTCTCCTACAATGAGCAGTTCTTC
CSAPLAGVSYNEQFF
>TRBJ2-1|-|TRBD2|TRBV19|15
TGTGCCAGTAGACCTATAGGGACTAGGCTGCATGAGCAGTTCTTC
CASRPIGTRLHEQFF
>TRBJ1-4|-|-|TRBV5-6|13
TGTGCCAGCAGCTGGGGGCTGGATGAAAAACTGTTTTTT
CASSWGLDEKLFF
>TRBJ2-2|-|-|TRBV9|12
TGTGCCAGCAGCGTAGTCAGAGGGGAGCTGTTTTTT
CASSVVRGELFF
>TRBJ2-1|-|-|TRBV19|18
TGTGCCAGTAGTATCGCCCAAGGGGGCGGGAGGTATGGGAATGAGCAGTTCTTC
CASSIAQGGGRYGNEQFF
>TRBJ1-5|-|TRBD1|TRBV29-1|13
TGCAGCGTTTCAGGGGGCGGCAATCAGCCCCAGCATTTT
CSVSGGGNQPQHF
>TRBJ2-2|-|TRBD1|TRBV18|15
TGTGCCAGCTCACCCTACAGGGGTGGCACCGGGGAGCTGTTTTTT
CASSPYRGGTGELFF
>TRBJ2-5|-|TRBD1|TRBV7-2|15
TGTGCCAGCAGCCTCGGGACAGGGAGTGCGGAGACCCAGTACTTC
CASSLGTGSAETQYF
>TRBJ1-5|-|TRBD1|TRBV5-1|14
TGCGCCAGCAGACCAGGGGGTGACAATCAGCCCCAGCATTTT
CASRPGGDNQPQHF
>TRBJ2-1|-|TRBD2|TRBV27|21
TGTGCCAGCAGTTTGGGGCAGGGTCTATCTGGGCTAGCGGGAGGCTACAATGAGCAGTTCTTC
CASSLGQGLSGLAGGYNEQFF
>TRBJ2-5|-|TRBD1|TRBV28|15
TGTGCCAGCAGTCCCCCGGGACAGGGATCCGAGACCCAGTACTTC
CASSPPGQGSETQYF
>TRBJ1-2|-|-|TRBV19|16
TGTGCCAGTAGTGAGAACGCCAGGGGAAGGTCTAGTGGCTACACCTTC
CASSENARGRSSGYTF
>TRBJ2-3|few|TRBD2|TRBV18|13
TGTGCCAGCTTGGGACTAGCGACAGATACGCAGTATTTT
CASLGLATDTQYF
>TRBJ2-2|few|TRBD1|TRBV13|16
TGTGCCAGCAGAACCCGCCGGACAGGGAACACCGGGGAGCTGTTTTTT
CASRTRRTGNTGELFF
>TRBJ1-1|-|-|TRBV5-6|15
TGTGCCAGCAGCTTGCCCGAGACAGTGAACACTGAAGCTTTCTTT
CASSLPETVNTEAFF
>TRBJ2-5|-|TRBD2|TRBV5-1|16
TGCGCCAGCAGCCTAAAAGCGGGGGGGCAGGTGGAGACCCAGTACTTC
CASSLKAGGQVETQYF
>TRBJ1-2|-|TRBD1|TRBV6-6|12
TGTGCCAGCAGTGACAGGGGAGTTGGTAGTACCTTC
CASSDRGVGSTF
>TRBJ2-5|once|TRBD1|TRBV18|16
TGTGCCAGCTCACCTAGTAGGGGACAGGGGCAAGAGTCCCAGTACTTC
CASSPSRGQGQESQYF
>TRBJ1-2|-|-|TRBV27|16
TGTGCCAGCAGACCGCAACCCCCCGACAGCCTCTATGGCTACACCTTC
CASRPQPPDSLYGYTF
>TRBJ2-7|-|-|TRBV6-5|13
TGTGCCAGCAGTTACGGGGAGACCTACGAGCAGTACTTC
CASSYGETYEQYF
>TRBJ1-2|-|-|TRBV19|15
TGTGCCAGTAGTATACCGCAGGGTAAGGACATGGGCTACACCTTC
CASSIPQGKDMGYTF
>TRBJ1-6|-|TRBD1|TRBV19|16
TGTGCCAGTAGTGGCACAGGGGGCCGGGGGAATTCACCCCTCCACTTT
CASSGTGGRGNSPLHF
>TRBJ2-3|once|TRBD1|TRBV7-6|20
TGTGCCAGCAGCCCAGTAGCCCCCGGACAGGGAACCTCTAGCACAGATACGCAGTATTTT
CASSPVAPGQGTSSTDTQYF
>TRBJ1-5|-|-|TRBV2|14
TGTGCCAGCAGTGCCCGGCAGGGCAATCAGCCCCAGCATTTT
CASSARQGNQPQHF
>TRBJ2-7|-|-|TRBV5-6|15
TGTGCCAGCAGCTTCCGCACGGCGCAGAGGTACGAGCAGTACTTC
CASSFRTAQRYEQYF
>TRBJ1-1|-|-|TRBV4-1|17
TGCGCCAGCAGCCAAGATCGTCTCAGGCGTATGAACACTGAAGCTTTCTTT
CASSQDRLRRMNTEAFF
>TRBJ2-1|-|TRBD2|TRBV7-2|12
TGTGCCAGCAGCCTCCGGACTAGTGTATGGTTCTTC
CASSLRTSVWFF
>TRBJ2-7|-|TRBD1|TRBV28|18
TGTGCCAGCAGTTTAGAGGGACAGGGGGTACTGAGCTCCTACGAGCAGTACTTC
CASSLEGQGVLSSYEQYF
>TRBJ2-5|-|TRBD1|TRBV5-4|13
TGTGCCAGCAGCGGGACAGGAAAAGAGACCCAGTACTTC
CASSGTGKETQYF
>TRBJ2-5|-|-|TRBV7-2|13
TGTGCCAGCAGCTTAGTCGGGTTCGAGACCCAGTACTTC
CASSLVGFETQYF
>TRBJ2-7|few|-|TRBV27|13
TGTGCCAGCAGTCTGGTTAGCGGCTACGAGCAGTACTTC
CASSLVSGYEQYF
>TRBJ1-2|-|TRBD1|TRBV15|15
TGTGCCACCAGCAGGGGGACAGGGGCTAACTATGGCTACACCTTC
CATSRGTGANYGYTF
>TRBJ2-1|-|TRBD2|TRBV7-2|15
TGTGCCAGCAGCTCCCTAGCGGGGGCCTACAATGAGCAGTTCTTC
CASSSLAGAYNEQFF
>TRBJ2-2|-|-|TRBV5-1|16
TGCGCCAGCAGCTTGGAACAGGGAATATACACCGGGGAGCTGTTTTTT
CASSLEQGIYTGELFF
>TRBJ1-3|-|-|TRBV15|16
TGTGCCACCAGCAGAGATCTGGGGCTGCAGGGAAACACCATATATTTT
CATSRDLGLQGNTIYF
>TRBJ2-2|few|-|TRBV27|15
TGTGCCAGCAGAAGACAGGCTATAAACACCGGGGAGCTGTTTTTT
CASRRQAINTGELFF
>TRBJ1-1|-|-|TRBV30|15
TGTGCCTGGAGTGTACGAGGCAGAAGGAACACTGAAGCTTTCTTT
CAWSVRGRRNTEAFF
>TRBJ2-3|-|-|TRBV2|15
TGTGCCAGCGGACGAGGGACTCCAACCACAGATACGCAGTATTTT
CASGRGTPTTDTQYF
>TRBJ2-7|-|TRBD1|TRBV5-6|15
TGTGCCAGCAGCTTGGTGTGGGACAGCGGCTACGAGCAGTACTTC
CASSLVWDSGYEQYF
>TRBJ2-1|-|-|TRBV5-4|15
TGTGCCAGCAGCCCCGCGGAAGGCAGATACAATGAGCAGTTCTTC
CASSPAEGRYNEQFF
>TRBJ1-6|-|TRBD1|TRBV2|14
TGTGCCAGCAGAATGGACAGGGATAATTCACCCCTCCACTTT
CASRMDRDNSPLHF